This T cell receptor (beta chain) was sequenced during a study of control samples from healthy donors and cancer patients. The CDR3 is made up of 14 amino acids. Germline V lookup: CDR1 LGHDT, CDR2 YNNKEL (reference sequence). Trimming left V 1 base short and J 4 bases short, with 7 bases between. Clones were read by immunoSEQ multiplex PCR, and TCRdb kept only the in-frame ones, dropping some. This sample has 70,000 to 75,000 clones, with roughly 87% found just once. The sequencing input was blood. The V gene is TRBV3-1 (or the pseudogene TRBV3-2), the J gene TRBJ2-2, with a weak D call TRBD1 (5 bases). This clonotype was sampled from a woman in her fifties or sixties in good health. The CDR3 protein is CASSQVQGTGELFF. CDR3 nucleotide sequence: TGTGCCAGCAGCCAAGTGCAGGGCACCGGGGAGCTGTTTTTT.